This T cell receptor beta chain was sequenced during a study of shared clonotypes between healthy human individuals. Study outcomes and limitations: Naive subsets generally had larger estimated richness than memory subsets. Rarefaction analysis demonstrated incomplete sorted-subset sequencing notwithstanding large depth. Owing to a small donor count, the genetic and exposure-history diversity represented was limited.

CDR3 size: 14 residues. Germline V gives CDR1 SGHTA, CDR2 FQGNSA. In the study's own analysis: Junction-only sequences without quality scores were provided by ImmunoSEQ, so filtering was different. Generated by immunoSEQ multiplex PCR, the TCRdb table keeps only in-frame clones and is missing some. D and trimming come from the DNA, and the V and J calls and clone size come from that table. The data contain millions of clones, about 92% of them singletons. Note on this clone: What it binds is not known. One end of the junction does not line up with germline, which may come from a read error.

V and J are TRBV7-2 and TRBJ2-3; TRBD2 matches 10 bases. The source of this sequence is a man aged 18 to 35 in good health. Some clones in this sample may be carry-over from other donors' samples. The material sequenced was naive CD4+ T cells from PBMCs. Subset here: CD45RA+ positively selected. The CDR3 is CASSLVDSGRIVVF. CDR3 nucleotides: TGTGCCAGCAGCTTAGTTGATAGCGGGAGGATCGTGGTATTT.